The 21 T cell receptor beta chains in this list originate from one sample, sequenced in a study of blood T cells in healthy people across ages. A second roughly 7 to 12 cycle PCR used barcoded and J-beta primers. TCRdb passed the 5' RACE reads through MiXCR, listing each CDR3 protein once. The sample carries about 1.8 million distinct CDR3 sequences, around half recorded once. The specimen was blood. Receptors originate from a woman aged 40 to 49 in good health.

Comments on this clonotype: At one of its ends the junction is not consistent with the germline gene, which may arise from a read error. This chain joins TRBV18 and TRBJ2-7; 8 bases line up with TRBD1. The germline V gene has CDR1 KGHSH and CDR2 LQKENI. CDR3 length equals 15 residues. CDR3 region: CASSPQGAYGYERYF. The CDR3 DNA follows: TGTGCCAGCTCACCGCAGGGGGCTTACGGCTACGAGCGGTACTTC.

This clonotype occurred many times. The chain has TRBV7-9 and TRBJ1-6; D is undetermined. V shed 1 base and J shed 3 bases, with 1 base lying between them. Germline values: CDR1 SEHNR, CDR2 FQNEAQ (reference sequence). CDR3 length: 13 residues. CDR3 nucleotides: TGTGCCAGCAGCTTAGACTATAATTCACCCCTCCACTTT. Its protein is CASSLDYNSPLHF. The full variable domain, rest sourced from reference TRBV7-9 and TRBJ1-6, is DTGVSQNPRHKITKRGQNVTFRCDPISEHNRLYWYRQTLGQGPEFLTYFQNEAQLEKSRLLSDRFSAERPKGSFSTLEIQRTEQGDSAMYLCASSLDYNSPLHFGNGTRLTVT.

J is TRBJ1-4 and V is TRBV20-1, with D maybe TRBD1 (6 bases). CDR1 DFQATT and CDR2 SNEGSKA come from the germline V gene (reference sequence). Trimming left V 2 bases short and J 10 bases short, with 17 bases between. This CDR3 contains 14 residues. CDR3 amino acids: CSARKSGRGGKLFF. Written as DNA, the CDR3 is TGCAGTGCTAGAAAGTCGGGCAGGGGTGGAAAACTGTTTTTT.

V usage is TRBV5-1 and J usage is TRBJ2-1; 8 bases fit TRBD2. The germline V gene encodes CDR1 SGHRS and CDR2 YFSETQ. V dropped 5 bases and J dropped 6; count of bases not matched to a gene: 13. This CDR3 spans 16 amino acids. The DNA of the CDR3 is TGCGCCAGCAGTTCTCGACTAGCGAGACGGTCCAATGAGCAGTTCTTC. Translating gives CASSSRLARRSNEQFF.

The chain has TRBV25-1 and TRBJ1-5, with a tentative D call TRBD1 (6 bases). V dropped 8 bases and J dropped 6 bases, with 14 bases sitting between them. The CDR3 totals 13 residues. Germline CDR1 is MGHDK and CDR2 is SYGVNS. The CDR3 loop reads CASGWGQGQPQHF. In nucleotides, the CDR3 is TGTGCCAGCGGGTGGGGGCAGGGTCAGCCCCAGCATTTT. The variable domain in full, completed from reference TRBV25-1 and TRBJ1-5, reads EADIYQTPRYLVIGTGKKITLECSQTMGHDKMYWYQQDPGMELHLIHYSYGVNSTEKGDLSSESTVSRIRTEHFPLTLESARPSHTSQYLCASGWGQGQPQHFGDGTRLSIL.

The chain is built from TRBV7-3 and TRBJ2-3; 9 positions agree with TRBD2. V lost 0 bases, J lost 0 bases, and 1 base stayed unmatched. Germline CDR1 reads SGHTA; CDR2 reads FQGTGA. This CDR3 is built from 16 residues. CDR3 nucleotide sequence: TGTGCCAGCAGCTTAACGCGGGGGGGTAGCACAGATACGCAGTATTTT. Residues: CASSLTRGGSTDTQYF.

The chain has TRBV12-5 and TRBJ1-1; D possibly corresponds to TRBD1 (5 bases). The CDR3 has 15 residues. Germline values: CDR1 LGHNT, CDR2 FRNRAP. Trimming took off 1 base at V and 2 bases at J, with 11 bases between the two ends. CDR3 bases: TGTGCTAGTGGTTTGGGGAGGGGCCCCAACACTGAAGCTTTCTTT. Translation: CASGLGRGPNTEAFF. Complete variable domain (other parts from reference TRBV12-5 and TRBJ1-1): DARVTQTPRHKVTEMGQEVTMRCQPILGHNTVFWYRQTMMQGLELLAYFRNRAPLDDSGMPKDRFSAEMPDATLATLKIQPSEPRDSAVYFCASGLGRGPNTEAFFGQGTRLTVV.

Details on this clonotype: Germline and junction disagree at one end, which may indicate a read error. V is TRBV7-2 and J is TRBJ2-4; D tentatively reads TRBD1 or TRBD2 (5 bases each). With the DNA end fitting TRBJ2-7 better, the J assignment may be wrong. CDR3 length equals 14 residues. Germline V gene data show CDR1 as SGHTA and CDR2 as FQGNSA. Written as DNA, the CDR3 is TGTGCCGGCAGCCTCAAAGTCGGGGCTGTCGAGCAGTACTTC. Translation gives CAGSLKVGAVEQYF.

There are a few counts of this clonotype. J is TRBJ2-4 and V is TRBV13; D is unclear. V shed 5 bases and J shed 0 bases, with 14 bases lying between them. The CDR3 covers 16 residues. The germline V gene has CDR1 PRHDT and CDR2 FYEKMQ (reference sequence). As DNA, the CDR3 is TGTGCCAGCAGCCCGAGGACGGCTCTAGCCAAAAACATTCAGTACTTC. Its protein is CASSPRTALAKNIQYF. The full variable domain, its missing parts supplied by reference TRBV13 and TRBJ2-4, is AAGVIQSPRHLIKEKRETATLKCYPIPRHDTVYWYQQGPGQDPQFLISFYEKMQSDKGSIPDRFSAQQFSDYHSELNMSSLELGDSALYFCASSPRTALAKNIQYFGAGTRLSVL.

A few counts support this clonotype. The V call is TRBV11-3, the J call TRBJ2-1; the match to TRBD1 covers 8 bases. The CDR3 is made up of 16 amino acids. Unmatched junction bases numbered 4, after V lost 0 bases and J lost 3 bases. CDR1 SGHNT and CDR2 YENEEA come from the germline V gene. CDR3 in DNA: TGTGCCAGCAGCTTAGATCGACAGGGGAACTACAATGAGCAGTTCTTC. Protein product: CASSLDRQGNYNEQFF. The full variable domain, its missing parts supplied by reference TRBV11-3 and TRBJ2-1, is EAGVVQSPRYKIIEKKQPVAFWCNPISGHNTLYWYLQNLGQGPELLIRYENEEAVDDSQLPKDRFSAERLKGVDSTLKIQPAELGDSAVYLCASSLDRQGNYNEQFFGPGTRLTVL.

CDR3 residues: CASSQKGGEWNEQYF. The DNA of the CDR3 is TGTGCCAGCAGCCAAAAGGGGGGGGAGTGGAATGAGCAGTACTTC. The chain couples TRBV3-1 to TRBJ2-5, with D tentatively TRBD2 (7 bases). The V gene's germline CDR1 is LGHDT and CDR2 YNNKEL (reference sequence). V was shortened by 2 bases and J by 11 bases, with 21 bases between the two germline ends. This CDR3 is built from 15 residues.

This clonotype was counted only a few times. The chain couples TRBV4-3 to TRBJ2-1; D is perhaps TRBD1 (6 bases). The CDR3 consists of 15 residues. V was cut by 4 bases and J by 2 bases, with 12 bases left in between. In germline, CDR1 is LGHNA, CDR2 YSLEER. This CDR3 is CASSPDRYTYNEQFF. The DNA of the CDR3 is TGCGCCAGCAGCCCTGACAGGTACACCTACAATGAGCAGTTCTTC.

This clonotype was seen a few times. No DNA is shown, since the ends of the CDR3 on it are uncertain; the CDR3 is the one TCRdb lists. The V and J genes are TRBV28 and TRBJ1-2. Germline assignment: CDR1 MDHEN and CDR2 SYDVKM. With termini counted, the CDR3 has 13 amino acids. CDR3 loop: CASSSSEGWGYTF.

J is TRBJ2-1 and V is TRBV7-8; 7 nucleotides agree with TRBD1. This CDR3 contains 12 residues. Germline values: CDR1 SGHVS, CDR2 FQNEAQ. Germline trimming cut 6 bases from V and 6 bases from J; bases unmatched to any gene: 2. The CDR3 loop reads CASRAGGNEQFF. CDR3 DNA sequence: TGTGCCAGCAGGGCAGGGGGCAATGAGCAGTTCTTC.

In its sample, this clonotype was seen a few times. The chain is built from TRBV6-5 and TRBJ1-1; no reliable D call. Germline V CDR1 and CDR2: MNHEY, SVGAGI. V lost 5 bases to trimming and J lost 3 bases, with 10 bases between them. This CDR3 contains 13 residues. The CDR3, as DNA: TGTGCCAGCAGTCGGAGGGCGGACACTGAAGCTTTCTTT. Translation gives CASSRRADTEAFF.

CDR3 region: CASSFRGFGGGTSYEQYF. CDR3 coding DNA: TGCGCCAGCAGCTTCAGGGGTTTTGGCGGGGGGACCTCCTACGAGCAGTACTTC. This chain joins TRBV5-1 and TRBJ2-7; TRBD2 matches 8 bases. This CDR3 contains 18 residues. The trim removed 2 bases at V and 0 bases at J, leaving 13 bases unmatched. Germline CDR1 reads SGHRS; CDR2 reads YFSETQ.

The V gene is TRBV12-3 or TRBV12-4, the J gene TRBJ2-1, with no clear D. Between the trimmed V and J ends, which lost 1 base and 9 bases, there was a span of 4 bases. CDR3 length equals 11 residues. The CDR3 protein is CASSLDGEQFF. DNA of the CDR3: TGTGCCAGCAGTTTAGACGGTGAGCAGTTCTTC.

J is TRBJ2-1 and V is TRBV29-1; possible D gene TRBD2, 5 bases. The CDR3 has 15 amino acids. V was shortened by 5 bases and J by 4 bases, with 18 bases between the two germline ends. CDR1 and CDR2 from the germline V gene are SQVTM and ANQGSEA. The CDR3 sequence is CSVNPGTSIYNEQFF. The CDR3 bases are TGCAGCGTTAATCCGGGAACTTCCATATACAATGAGCAGTTCTTC.

The sample holds a few counts of this clonotype. The V call is TRBV20-1, the J call TRBJ2-7; 8 positions match TRBD2. The end of the DNA aligns better with TRBJ2-5, so the J call may be wrong. CDR1 and CDR2 (germline): DFQATT, SNEGSKA (reference sequence). The CDR3 is 15 amino acids. CDR3 DNA: TGCAGTGCTCCGCCGGGACTAGAGATGATTGGGACCCAGTACTTC. It encodes CSAPPGLEMIGTQYF.

The rearrangement joins TRBV7-9 to TRBJ1-2, with 7 bases identical to TRBD1. V lost 3 bases, J lost 5 bases, and 6 bases stayed unmatched. The CDR3 is 14 residues long. Germline assignment: CDR1 SEHNR and CDR2 FQNEAQ (reference sequence). CDR3 nucleotides: TGTGCCAGCAGCTTGGAGGGGGCTTGGTATGGCTACACCTTC. Translation: CASSLEGAWYGYTF.

Only a few counts were recorded for this clonotype. The V call is TRBV12-3 or TRBV12-4, the J call TRBJ2-1, with D possibly called TRBD1 or TRBD2 (5 bases each). The V gene lost 1 base and the J gene lost 6 bases, with 13 bases spanning the gap. This CDR3 has 15 residues. CDR3 region: CASSLGPTRGNEQFF. The CDR3 region has the DNA TGTGCCAGCAGTTTAGGTCCCACTAGGGGCAATGAGCAGTTCTTC.